This T cell receptor (beta chain) stems from a study of cytomegalovirus exposure and HLA in healthy donors. The PCR was carried out with 60 Vbeta primers and 13 Jbeta primers. TCRdb's copy holds only in-frame clones and misses some; the assay was immunoSEQ multiplex PCR. The repertoire holds under 200,000 clones, with about four fifths as singletons. CDR3 length: 15 amino acids. CDR1 is MNHEY, CDR2 SVGAGI, per germline. The receptor's source is a male donor in good health and CMV-seropositive. V and J are TRBV6-5 and TRBJ2-5; maybe TRBD2 (7 bases). The DNA end is more similar to TRBJ2-7, so the J call may be wrong. Material: PBMCs. This chain's CDR3 is CASTLRRGGSYEQYF. DNA of the CDR3: TGTGCCAGCACCCTAAGGAGGGGGGGGTCCTACGAGCAGTACTTC.